A selection of T cell receptor beta chains follows, all from one sample in a study of blood T cells in healthy people across ages. TCRdb passed the 5' RACE reads through MiXCR, listing each CDR3 protein once. The sample lists more than 700,000 distinct CDR3 sequences, 46% seen once, with 15% to 20% in the top ten. Sequencing input: blood. Receptor source: an elderly man in good health. Each CDR3 is given with its conserved first and last residue. A D gene is named only where the DNA matches it firmly. Only part of the rows carry a size: once, few, many, or a class if the clone is expanded.

TRBJ1-1,-,-,TRBV4-3,CASSQDAAGMNTEAFF,TGCGCCAGCAGCCAAGACGCCGCCGGCATGAACACTGAAGCTTTCTTT
TRBJ2-6,-,-,TRBV5-1,CATQGANVLTF,TGCGCCACACAGGGGGCCAACGTCCTGACTTTC
TRBJ2-2,-,-,TRBV3-1,CASSQDLDSLTGELFF,TGTGCCAGCAGCCAAGATCTCGACAGTCTTACCGGGGAGCTGTTTTTT
TRBJ2-7,-,TRBD2,TRBV7-2,CASSLGTGGLSFEQYF,TGTGCCAGCAGCTTGGGAACGGGGGGGCTTAGTTTTGAGCAGTACTTC
TRBJ2-3,-,TRBD2,TRBV11-1,CASSSTAGWDSGSREAGTDTQYF,TGTGCCAGCAGCTCGACTGCGGGGTGGGATAGCGGGAGTCGAGAAGCGGGCACAGATACGCAGTATTTT
TRBJ2-1,-,TRBD1,TRBV28,CASSFTGGKYNEQFF,TGTGCCAGCAGTTTTACAGGGGGAAAGTACAATGAGCAGTTCTTC
TRBJ2-1,-,TRBD1,TRBV25-1,CASSDRTGVWDEQFF,TGTGCCAGCAGTGATAGGACAGGGGTATGGGATGAGCAGTTCTTC
TRBJ2-3,-,-,TRBV21-1,CAAPLLAITDTQYF,TGTGCCGCCCCCCTACTAGCGATCACAGATACGCAGTATTTT
TRBJ2-1,-,-,TRBV7-2,CASSLPTYSTQFF,TGTGCCAGCAGCTTACCGACTTACTCGACGCAGTTCTTC
TRBJ2-3,-,-,TRBV27,CASSLGGDPDTQYF,TGTGCCAGCAGTTTAGGCGGGGATCCGGATACGCAGTATTTT
TRBJ2-4,many,TRBD1,TRBV29-1,CSVWDSKNIQYF,TGCAGCGTCTGGGACAGCAAAAACATTCAGTACTTC
TRBJ2-7,few,TRBD2,TRBV20-1,CSARSSGPQDEQYF,TGCAGTGCTAGATCTAGCGGTCCGCAGGACGAGCAGTACTTC
TRBJ2-7,-,TRBD1,TRBV7-2,CASSRTGTGAYNEQYF,TGTGCCAGCAGCCGTACCGGGACAGGAGCCTACAATGAGCAGTACTTC
TRBJ1-6,few,-,TRBV5-8,CASSLGQINSPLHF,TGTGCCAGCAGCTTGGGTCAGATTAATTCACCCCTCCACTTT
TRBJ2-5,-,-,TRBV11-3,CASRRTLYNEQYF,TGTGCCAGCAGAAGGACACTGTACAATGAGCAGTACTTC
TRBJ2-1,few,-,TRBV4-2,CASSQDAGQSSYNEQFF,TGTGCCAGCAGCCAAGATGCCGGACAAAGCTCCTACAATGAGCAGTTCTTC
TRBJ1-1,-,TRBD1,TRBV19,CASKMTRTGGGTEAFF,TGTGCCAGCAAAATGACACGGACAGGGGGGGGAACTGAAGCTTTCTTT
TRBJ2-3,few,TRBD1,TRBV29-1,CSVEDRTGGPDTQYF,TGCAGCGTTGAAGATCGGACAGGGGGTCCCGATACGCAGTATTTT
TRBJ2-3,-,-,TRBV9,CASTTTTAPTDTQYF,TGTGCCAGCACCACGACTACAGCCCCCACAGATACGCAGTATTTT
TRBJ2-7,many,TRBD1,TRBV28,CATEGQGGTYEQYF,TGTGCCACCGAAGGACAGGGGGGGACTTACGAGCAGTACTTC
TRBJ2-7,few,TRBD2,TRBV20-1,CSAKKGLANYEQYF,TGCAGTGCCAAGAAGGGACTAGCGAACTACGAGCAGTACTTC
TRBJ2-5,-,TRBD2,TRBV7-2,CASSRTRGRNNEQYF,TGTGCCAGCAGTCGGACTAGAGGGAGAAACAATGAGCAGTACTTC
TRBJ2-1,few,TRBD2,TRBV20-1,CSATGTSGSLNEQFF,TGCAGTGCAACCGGGACTAGCGGGAGTCTGAATGAGCAGTTCTTC
TRBJ1-1,few,TRBD1,TRBV7-9,CASSTNRGWVDTEAFF,TGTGCCAGCAGCACCAACAGGGGATGGGTCGATACTGAAGCTTTCTTT